Below, 2 T cell receptor beta chains from the same sample are listed, as sequenced in a study of blood T cells in healthy people across ages. Primers used in a second PCR of about 6 to 11 cycles were a sample-barcoded 5' primer and a J-beta primer mix. Each CDR3 protein is one row after TCRdb ran MiXCR on the 5' RACE reads. This table has about 1.4 million distinct CDR3 sequences, around 59% appearing once. The specimen sequenced was blood. All receptors come from a man aged 18-30 years in good health.

The rearrangement links TRBV5-6 to TRBJ2-5; 9 bases agree with TRBD1. Germline CDR1 and CDR2: SGHDT and YYEEEE. This CDR3 spans 14 amino acids. The ends lost 6 bases at V and 1 base at J; junction bases unmatched: 4. CDR3 in DNA: TGTGCCAGCACCGTGGGACAGGGCCAAGAGACCCAGTACTTC. Encoded protein: CASTVGQGQETQYF. The entire variable domain, with the rest obtained from reference TRBV5-6 and TRBJ2-5, is as follows: DAGVTQSPTHLIKTRGQQVTLRCSPKSGHDTVSWYQQALGQGPQFIFQYYEEEERQRGNFPDRFSGHQFPNYSSELNVNALLLGDSALYLCASTVGQGQETQYFGPGTRLLVL.

The CDR3 protein is CASSQWDGYEQYF. Written as DNA, the CDR3 is TGTGCCAGCAGCCAGTGGGACGGCTACGAGCAGTACTTC. J is TRBJ2-7 and V is TRBV7-9; either TRBD1 or TRBD2 may fit D (5 bases each). Germline assignment: CDR1 SEHNR and CDR2 FQNEAQ (reference sequence). CDR3 length: 13 amino acids. Between the trimmed V and J ends, which lost 5 bases and 3 bases, there was a span of 11 bases. Filled out from reference TRBV7-9 and TRBJ2-7, the complete variable domain reads DTGVSQNPRHKITKRGQNVTFRCDPISEHNRLYWYRQTLGQGPEFLTYFQNEAQLEKSRLLSDRFSAERPKGSFSTLEIQRTEQGDSAMYLCASSQWDGYEQYFGPGTRLTVT.